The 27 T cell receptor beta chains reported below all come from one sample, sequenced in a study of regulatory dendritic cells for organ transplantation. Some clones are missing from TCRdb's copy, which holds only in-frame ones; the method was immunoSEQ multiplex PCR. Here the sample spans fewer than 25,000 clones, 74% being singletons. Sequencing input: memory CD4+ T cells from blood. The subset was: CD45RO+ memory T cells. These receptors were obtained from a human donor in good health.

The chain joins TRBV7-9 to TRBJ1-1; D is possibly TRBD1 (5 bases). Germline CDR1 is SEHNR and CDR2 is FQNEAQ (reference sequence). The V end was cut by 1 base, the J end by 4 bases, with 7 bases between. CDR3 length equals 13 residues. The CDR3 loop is CASSLEGRTEAFF. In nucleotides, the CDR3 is TGTGCCAGCAGCTTAGAGGGGCGCACTGAAGCTTTCTTT.

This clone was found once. CDR3 sequence reads: CASSSIQGRETQYF. DNA of the CDR3: TGTGCCAGCAGCTCTATCCAGGGTAGAGAGACCCAGTACTTC. The V gene is TRBV5-6, the J gene TRBJ2-5, with D perhaps TRBD1 (5 bases). Deletions cut 3 bases from V and 4 bases from J, with 13 bases between. The CDR3 covers 14 residues. Per germline, CDR1 SGHDT and CDR2 YYEEEE.

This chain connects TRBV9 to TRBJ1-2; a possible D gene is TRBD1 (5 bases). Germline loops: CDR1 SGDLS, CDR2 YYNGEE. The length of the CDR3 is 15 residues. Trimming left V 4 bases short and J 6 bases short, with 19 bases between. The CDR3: CASSPRRDSQDGYTF. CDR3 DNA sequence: TGTGCCAGCAGCCCGCGCCGGGACTCACAAGATGGCTACACCTTC.

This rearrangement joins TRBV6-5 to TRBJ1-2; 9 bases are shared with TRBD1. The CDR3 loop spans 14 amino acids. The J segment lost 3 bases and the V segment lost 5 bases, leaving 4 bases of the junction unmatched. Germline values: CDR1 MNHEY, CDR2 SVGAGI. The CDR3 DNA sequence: TGTGCCAGCAGTAAGACAGGGGGTCACTATGGCTACACCTTC. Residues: CASSKTGGHYGYTF.

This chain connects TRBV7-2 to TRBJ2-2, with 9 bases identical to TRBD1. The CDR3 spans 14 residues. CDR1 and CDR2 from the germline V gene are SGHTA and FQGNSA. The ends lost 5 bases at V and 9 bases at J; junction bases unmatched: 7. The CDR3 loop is CASSLDRGRRELFF. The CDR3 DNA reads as TGTGCCAGCAGCCTGGACAGGGGACGAAGGGAGCTGTTTTTT.

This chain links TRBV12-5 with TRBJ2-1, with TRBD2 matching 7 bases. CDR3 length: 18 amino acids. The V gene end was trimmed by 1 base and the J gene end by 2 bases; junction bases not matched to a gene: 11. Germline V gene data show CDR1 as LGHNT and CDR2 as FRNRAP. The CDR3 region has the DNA TGTGCTAGTGGTTTGGGCACCTCGTGGGCGGGGGCCTACAATGAGCAGTTCTTC. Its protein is CASGLGTSWAGAYNEQFF.

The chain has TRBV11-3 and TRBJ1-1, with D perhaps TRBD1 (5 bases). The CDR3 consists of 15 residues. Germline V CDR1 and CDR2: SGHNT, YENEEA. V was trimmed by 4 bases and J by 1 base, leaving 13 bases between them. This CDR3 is CASSSPTQGNTEAFF. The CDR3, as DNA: TGTGCCAGCAGCTCGCCCACCCAGGGGAACACTGAAGCTTTCTTT.

This chain's CDR3 is CASTEQQGRQPQHF. DNA of the CDR3: TGTGCCAGCACCGAGCAACAGGGACGCCAGCCCCAGCATTTT. The gene calls are TRBV28 and TRBJ1-5, with D perhaps TRBD1 (6 bases). V lost 7 bases and J 7 bases, leaving 17 bases between the germline ends. Germline V gene data show CDR1 as MDHEN and CDR2 as SYDVKM. The CDR3 consists of 14 residues. Full variable domain (rest looked up from reference TRBV28 and TRBJ1-5): DVKVTQSSRYLVKRTGEKVFLECVQDMDHENMFWYRQDPGLGLRLIYFSYDVKMKEKGDIPEGYSVSREKKERFSLILESASTNQTSMYLCASTEQQGRQPQHFGDGTRLSIL.

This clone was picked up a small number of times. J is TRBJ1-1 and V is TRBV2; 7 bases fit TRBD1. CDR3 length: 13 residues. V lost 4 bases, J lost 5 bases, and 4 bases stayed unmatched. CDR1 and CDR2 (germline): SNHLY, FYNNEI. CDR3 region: CASSGQGRTEAFF. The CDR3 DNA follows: TGTGCCAGCAGTGGACAGGGCAGAACTGAAGCTTTCTTT.

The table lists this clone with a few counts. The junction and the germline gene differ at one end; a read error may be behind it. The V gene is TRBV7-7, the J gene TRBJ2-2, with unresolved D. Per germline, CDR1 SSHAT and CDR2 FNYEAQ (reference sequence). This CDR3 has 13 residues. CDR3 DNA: TGTGCTAGCAGCTTAGACATCACCGGGGAGCTGTTTTTT. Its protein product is CASSLDITGELFF.

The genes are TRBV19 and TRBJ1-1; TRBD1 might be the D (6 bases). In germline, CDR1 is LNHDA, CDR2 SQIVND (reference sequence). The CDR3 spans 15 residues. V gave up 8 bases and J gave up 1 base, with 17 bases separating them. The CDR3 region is CASLKVRGGNTEAFF. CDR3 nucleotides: TGTGCCAGTCTGAAAGTAAGGGGGGGGAACACTGAAGCTTTCTTT.

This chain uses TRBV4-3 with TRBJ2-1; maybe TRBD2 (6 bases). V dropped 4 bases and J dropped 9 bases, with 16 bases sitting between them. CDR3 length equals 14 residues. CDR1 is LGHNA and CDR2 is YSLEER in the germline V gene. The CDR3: CASSRESGVSEQFF. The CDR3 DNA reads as TGCGCCAGCAGCCGCGAGTCGGGGGTTTCTGAGCAGTTCTTC.

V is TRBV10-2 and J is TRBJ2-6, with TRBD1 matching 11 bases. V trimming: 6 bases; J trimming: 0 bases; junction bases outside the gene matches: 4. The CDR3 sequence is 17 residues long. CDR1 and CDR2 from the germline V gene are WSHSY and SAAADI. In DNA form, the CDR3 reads TGCGCCAGCAGATCCGGGACAGGGGGCTCTGGGGCCAACGTCCTGACTTTC. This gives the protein CASRSGTGGSGANVLTF.

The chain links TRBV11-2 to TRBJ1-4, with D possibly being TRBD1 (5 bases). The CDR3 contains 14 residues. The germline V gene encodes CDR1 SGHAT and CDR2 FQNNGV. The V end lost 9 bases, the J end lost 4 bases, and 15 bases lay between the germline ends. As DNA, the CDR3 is TGTGCCAGTACGTTGGGGCCTCATAATGAAAAACTGTTTTTT. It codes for CASTLGPHNEKLFF.

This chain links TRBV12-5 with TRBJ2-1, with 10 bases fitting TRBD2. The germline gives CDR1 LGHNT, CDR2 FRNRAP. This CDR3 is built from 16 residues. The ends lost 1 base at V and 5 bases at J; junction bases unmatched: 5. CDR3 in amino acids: CASGLGSGGAHNEQFF. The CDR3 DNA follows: TGTGCTAGTGGTTTGGGAAGCGGGGGGGCCCACAATGAGCAGTTCTTC.

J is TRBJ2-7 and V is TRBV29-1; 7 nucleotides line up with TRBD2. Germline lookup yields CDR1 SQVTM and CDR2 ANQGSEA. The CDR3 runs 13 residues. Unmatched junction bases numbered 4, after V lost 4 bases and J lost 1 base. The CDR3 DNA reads TGCAGCGTTGCGGGGGGTTGGTCCTACGAGCAGTACTTC. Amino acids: CSVAGGWSYEQYF.

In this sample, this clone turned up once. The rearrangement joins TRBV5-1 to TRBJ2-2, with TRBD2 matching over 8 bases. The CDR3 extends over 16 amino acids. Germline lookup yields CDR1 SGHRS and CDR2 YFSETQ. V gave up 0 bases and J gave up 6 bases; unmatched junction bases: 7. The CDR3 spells CASSLEVSSGAGELFF. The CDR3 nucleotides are TGCGCCAGCAGCTTGGAAGTTAGTAGCGGGGCCGGGGAGCTGTTTTTT.

CDR3 in DNA: TGCGCCAGCAGCCAAGAAGGGGATCCCGGAAACACCATATATTTT. Amino acid sequence: CASSQEGDPGNTIYF. V usage is TRBV4-3 and J usage is TRBJ1-3; TRBD1 is a possible D gene (5 bases). Germline-derived CDR1 and CDR2 are LGHNA and YSLEER. This CDR3 comprises 15 residues. Deletions cut 0 bases from V and 4 bases from J, with 10 bases between.

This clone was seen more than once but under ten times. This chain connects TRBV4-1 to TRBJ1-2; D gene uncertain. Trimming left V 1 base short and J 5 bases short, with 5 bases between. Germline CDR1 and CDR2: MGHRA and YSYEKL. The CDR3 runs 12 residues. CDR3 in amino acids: CASSQGLYGYTF. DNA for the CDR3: TGCGCCAGCAGCCAAGGCCTATATGGCTACACCTTC.

The CDR3 spells CAIRPTGSSYEQYF. The CDR3, as DNA: TGTGCCATCAGGCCCACCGGGAGTTCCTACGAGCAGTACTTC. V and J are TRBV10-3 and TRBJ2-7; D may be TRBD2 (6 bases). Germline V gives CDR1 ENHRY, CDR2 SYGVKD. V was clipped by 6 bases and J by 1 base, with 13 bases between them. The CDR3 contains 14 residues.

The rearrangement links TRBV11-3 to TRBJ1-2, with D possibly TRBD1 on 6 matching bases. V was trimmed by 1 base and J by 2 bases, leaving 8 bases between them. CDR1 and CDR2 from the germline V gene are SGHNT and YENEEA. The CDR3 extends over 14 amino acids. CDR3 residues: CASSLGQENYGYTF. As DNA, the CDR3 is TGTGCCAGCAGCTTAGGACAGGAGAACTATGGCTACACCTTC.

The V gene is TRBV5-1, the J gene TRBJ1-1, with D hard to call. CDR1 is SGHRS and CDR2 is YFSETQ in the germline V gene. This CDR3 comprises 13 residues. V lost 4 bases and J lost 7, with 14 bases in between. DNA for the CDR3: TGCGCCAGCAGCCCGGACGGGGAGGGTGAAGCTTTCTTT. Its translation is CASSPDGEGEAFF.

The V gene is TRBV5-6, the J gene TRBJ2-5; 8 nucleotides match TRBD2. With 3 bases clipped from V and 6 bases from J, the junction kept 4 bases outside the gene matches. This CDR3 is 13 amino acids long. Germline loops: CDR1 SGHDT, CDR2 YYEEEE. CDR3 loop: CASSSTSGQTQYF. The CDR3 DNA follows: TGTGCCAGCAGCTCCACTAGCGGACAGACCCAGTACTTC.

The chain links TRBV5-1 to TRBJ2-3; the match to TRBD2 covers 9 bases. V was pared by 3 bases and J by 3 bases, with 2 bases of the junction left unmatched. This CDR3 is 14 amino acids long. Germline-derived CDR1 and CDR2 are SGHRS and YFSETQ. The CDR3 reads CASSSGLATDTQYF. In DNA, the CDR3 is TGCGCCAGCAGCTCGGGACTAGCTACAGATACGCAGTATTTT.

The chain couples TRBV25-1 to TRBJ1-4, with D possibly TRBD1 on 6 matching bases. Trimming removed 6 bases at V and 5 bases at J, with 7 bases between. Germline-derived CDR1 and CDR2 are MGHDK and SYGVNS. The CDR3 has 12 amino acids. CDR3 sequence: CASRGANEKLFF. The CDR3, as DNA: TGTGCCAGCAGGGGGGCAAATGAAAAACTGTTTTTT.

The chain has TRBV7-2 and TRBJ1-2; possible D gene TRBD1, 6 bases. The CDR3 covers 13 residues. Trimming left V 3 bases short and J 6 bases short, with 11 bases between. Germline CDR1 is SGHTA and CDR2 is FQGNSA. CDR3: CASSFTGSDGYTF. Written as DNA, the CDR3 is TGTGCCAGCAGCTTTACAGGGAGCGATGGCTACACCTTC.

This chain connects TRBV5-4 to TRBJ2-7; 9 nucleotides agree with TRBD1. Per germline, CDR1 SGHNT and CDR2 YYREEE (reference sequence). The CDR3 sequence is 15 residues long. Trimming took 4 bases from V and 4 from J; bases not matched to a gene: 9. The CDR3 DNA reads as TGTGCCAGCAGCCCCGACGGGACAGGGTTTTACGAGCAGTACTTC. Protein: CASSPDGTGFYEQYF.